This TCR beta chain appears in the sequencing data of a study of beta chain features in type 1 diabetes. This clone was seen a handful of times. V shed 0 bases and J shed 7 bases, with 19 bases lying between them. Germline CDR1 is SGHDT and CDR2 is YYEEEE. The CDR3 totals 16 residues. All of the isolated RNA was reverse transcribed, so expressed TCRB transcripts were sequenced. TCRdb's copy holds only in-frame clones and misses some; the assay was immunoSEQ multiplex PCR. Altogether some 300,000 clones are present, roughly 8% being singletons, with the ten largest covering 1%. The J gene is TRBJ1-2, the V gene TRBV5-6, with D possibly being TRBD1 (5 bases). Sequencing was performed on central memory CD4+ T cells from blood. The TCR sequence derives from a young woman in good health. CDR3 residues: CASSLGGGQVVGGYTF. The DNA for the CDR3 is TGTGCCAGCAGCTTGGGTGGCGGACAAGTGGTCGGTGGCTACACCTTC.